These 24 T cell receptor beta chains were all obtained from the same sample, sequenced in a study of blood T cell repertoires in COVID-19. Only in-frame clones appear in the TCRdb table, and some are missing; sequencing was by immunoSEQ multiplex PCR. The sample holds around 250,000 clones, under 90% seen once. Input material: PBMCs or T cells enriched from blood (not recorded which). All receptors come from a man aged 18 to 29 who had recovered from COVID-19.

The chain carries TRBV28 and TRBJ1-5; D uncertain. Germline loops: CDR1 MDHEN, CDR2 SYDVKM. V shed 3 bases and J shed 0 bases, with 3 bases lying between them. The CDR3 consists of 13 residues. The CDR3 coding sequence is TGTGCCAGCAGTTTCAGTAGCAATCAGCCCCAGCATTTT. Translation: CASSFSSNQPQHF.

V and J are TRBV15 and TRBJ2-7; D gene uncertain. The CDR3 has 14 amino acids. The germline V and J ends were trimmed by 0 bases and 3 bases, with 9 bases remaining between them. The germline V gene has CDR1 LNHNV and CDR2 YYDKDF (reference sequence). CDR3 sequence reads: CATSREQTIYEQYF. The DNA for the CDR3 is TGTGCCACCAGCAGAGAACAGACGATCTACGAGCAGTACTTC.

J is TRBJ1-1 and V is TRBV11-2; 11 bases agree with TRBD1. Germline loops: CDR1 SGHAT, CDR2 FQNNGV. The J segment lost 4 bases and the V segment lost 5 bases, leaving 6 bases of the junction unmatched. The CDR3 is made up of 15 amino acids. CDR3 DNA: TGTGCCAGCAGCGGGACAGGGGGTCCGCGCACTGAAGCTTTCTTT. It codes for CASSGTGGPRTEAFF.

To note about this clone: Distinct nucleotide sequences in the sample also encode this CDR3. The rearrangement uses TRBV5-1 and TRBJ2-1, with TRBD1 identical over 7 bases. CDR1 is SGHRS and CDR2 is YFSETQ in the germline V gene. After removal of 4 bases from V and 4 bases from J, the junction contained 8 bases not matched to a gene. This CDR3 has 15 residues. CDR3: CASSLDRVSYNEQFF. The CDR3 bases are TGCGCCAGCAGCCTCGACAGGGTCTCTTACAATGAGCAGTTCTTC.

The genes are TRBV4-1 and TRBJ2-7; D gene unclear. In germline, CDR1 is MGHRA, CDR2 YSYEKL. The CDR3 runs to 13 residues. Trimming left V 1 base short and J 4 bases short, with 8 bases between. The DNA of the CDR3 is TGCGCCAGCAGCCAAGTACTCACTTACGAGCAGTACTTC. Encoded protein: CASSQVLTYEQYF.

A single count supports this clone. The chain links TRBV6-5 to TRBJ2-1; 9 bases line up with TRBD2. The CDR3 sequence is 15 residues long. Germline values: CDR1 MNHEY, CDR2 SVGAGI. J gave up 10 bases and V 4 bases, and 11 bases lay outside the gene matches. The CDR3 sequence: CASSWGSGSRSEQFF. The CDR3, as DNA: TGTGCCAGCAGTTGGGGTAGCGGGAGTCGGTCGGAGCAGTTCTTC.

With regard to this clone: The same CDR3 is also encoded by other DNA sequences in this sample. CDR3 loop: CASSPRQSSYEQYF. The CDR3, as DNA: TGTGCCAGCAGCCCACGACAGAGCTCCTACGAGCAGTACTTC. The chain links TRBV7-9 to TRBJ2-7, with a tentative D call TRBD1 (5 bases). V was pared by 5 bases and J by 0 bases, with 11 bases between. The CDR3 is made up of 14 amino acids. Germline values: CDR1 SEHNR, CDR2 FQNEAQ (reference sequence). Filled out from reference TRBV7-9 and TRBJ2-7, the complete variable domain reads DTGVSQNPRHKITKRGQNVTFRCDPISEHNRLYWYRQTLGQGPEFLTYFQNEAQLEKSRLLSDRFSAERPKGSFSTLEIQRTEQGDSAMYLCASSPRQSSYEQYFGPGTRLTVT.

The J gene is TRBJ2-2, the V gene TRBV2, with D unclear. The germline V gene encodes CDR1 SNHLY and CDR2 FYNNEI. Trimming cost V 5 bases and J 4 bases, with 5 bases left between them. The CDR3 length is 12 residues. CDR3 amino acids: CASSRFTGELFF. DNA of the CDR3: TGTGCCAGCAGTCGGTTCACCGGGGAGCTGTTTTTT. Based on the CDR3 plus reference TRBV2 and TRBJ2-2, the full variable domain is EPEVTQTPSHQVTQMGQEVILRCVPISNHLYFYWYRQILGQKVEFLVSFYNNEISEKSEIFDDQFSVERPDGSNFTLKIRSTKLEDSAMYFCASSRFTGELFFGEGSRLTVL.

This clone was counted a few times. The rearrangement links TRBV6-5 to TRBJ1-2; tentatively, D is TRBD1 (5 bases). The CDR3 contains 14 residues. The V end was cut by 5 bases, the J end by 2 bases, with 12 bases between. The germline CDR1 and CDR2 sequences are MNHEY and SVGAGI. CDR3 DNA: TGTGCCAGCAGTATTCAAGGGGAAAACTATGGCTACACCTTC. Amino acid sequence: CASSIQGENYGYTF.

The chain links TRBV10-3 to TRBJ2-3; possibly TRBD2 for D (6 bases). The length of the CDR3 is 13 residues. From germline, CDR1 is ENHRY and CDR2 SYGVKD. V lost 4 bases and J 3 bases, leaving 8 bases between the germline ends. The CDR3 loop is CAISVLATDTQYF. CDR3 DNA: TGTGCCATCAGTGTACTAGCAACAGATACGCAGTATTTT.

This clone showed up just a few times. The rearrangement joins TRBV5-1 to TRBJ2-2; 9 positions agree with TRBD2. Germline V gives CDR1 SGHRS, CDR2 YFSETQ. Unmatched junction bases numbered 8, after V lost 2 bases and J lost 6 bases. CDR3 size: 16 residues. The CDR3 reads CASSFSTSGGAGELFF. The CDR3 region has the DNA TGCGCCAGCAGCTTCTCGACTAGCGGAGGCGCCGGGGAGCTGTTTTTT.

The J gene is TRBJ1-4, the V gene TRBV11-3, with 10 bases aligning to TRBD1. Germline CDR1 is SGHNT and CDR2 is YENEEA. Trimming cost V 4 bases and J 5 bases; bases outside gene matches: 4. The CDR3 has 15 residues. The CDR3 DNA is TGTGCCAGCAGCTATACGGGACAGGGGAATGAAAAACTGTTTTTT. It translates to CASSYTGQGNEKLFF.

The genes are TRBV19 and TRBJ2-7, with TRBD2 matching 14 bases. Germline V gene data show CDR1 as LNHDA and CDR2 as SQIVND (reference sequence). V lost 4 bases, J lost 4 bases, and 6 bases stayed unmatched. This CDR3 is built from 16 residues. The CDR3 DNA reads TGTGCCAGTAGTAAGGGGGGGACTAGCGGGAGTTACGAGCAGTACTTC. As protein: CASSKGGTSGSYEQYF.

The CDR3 DNA sequence: TGTGCCAGCAGCTTAGATACCCCACTAGCGGAAGGGGGTGATACGCAGTATTTT. Translated, it gives CASSLDTPLAEGGDTQYF. The genes are TRBV11-3 and TRBJ2-3; 8 positions agree with TRBD2. Trimming at V came to 0 bases and at J to 6 bases, leaving 14 bases not matched to a gene. Germline CDR1 is SGHNT and CDR2 is YENEEA. This CDR3 comprises 18 residues.

The count of this clone is one. This sequence joins TRBV29-1 and TRBJ1-2; 9 nucleotides agree with TRBD1. Germline V gene lookup returns CDR1 SQVTM and CDR2 ANQGSEA. V was clipped by 1 base and J by 5 bases; unmatched bases: 5. CDR3 length: 14 amino acids. CDR3 DNA sequence: TGCAGCGTTGAAGTCCCGGACAGGGGATATGGCTACACCTTC. Protein sequence: CSVEVPDRGYGYTF.

This chain uses TRBV11-2 with TRBJ2-7; maybe TRBD2 (5 bases). Trimming shortened V by 1 base and J by 2 bases, and 9 bases separated the two germline ends. Germline lookup yields CDR1 SGHAT and CDR2 FQNNGV. The CDR3 has 14 amino acids. The DNA of the CDR3 is TGTGCCAGCAGCTTAGGAAGAGGGCCCTACGAGCAGTACTTC. Translation gives CASSLGRGPYEQYF.

The chain links TRBV10-3 to TRBJ2-7; 9 nucleotides agree with TRBD2. Germline trimming cut 5 bases from V and 2 bases from J; bases unmatched to any gene: 4. The CDR3 has 14 amino acids. The germline gives CDR1 ENHRY, CDR2 SYGVKD. In DNA, the CDR3 is TGTGCCATCAGTCCTAGCGGGAACGCCTACGAGCAGTACTTC. Translation: CAISPSGNAYEQYF.

The chain couples TRBV27 to TRBJ2-2; 8 bases match TRBD1. V lost 9 bases to trimming and J lost 7 bases; unmatched junction nucleotides: 10. The CDR3 covers 14 residues. The V gene's germline CDR1 is MNHEY and CDR2 SMNVEV (reference sequence). The CDR3 loop reads CASMKQGGGGELFF. CDR3 nucleotides: TGTGCCAGTATGAAACAGGGGGGTGGCGGGGAGCTGTTTTTT.

This clone was counted once. The J gene is TRBJ2-4, the V gene TRBV28; a possible D gene is TRBD2 (6 bases). The germline V gene encodes CDR1 MDHEN and CDR2 SYDVKM. This CDR3 has 14 amino acids. The germline V and J ends were trimmed by 7 bases and 4 bases, with 14 bases remaining between them. The CDR3 DNA reads as TGTGCCAGCACCTGGGGGGTAGGGAAAAACATTCAGTACTTC. Its translation is CASTWGVGKNIQYF.

The chain combines TRBV5-1 with TRBJ1-3; D might be TRBD1 (6 bases). Trimming took 1 base from V and 2 from J, leaving 16 bases between them. The CDR3 is made up of 17 amino acids. Germline loops: CDR1 SGHRS, CDR2 YFSETQ. The CDR3 bases are TGCGCCAGCAGCTTGTCGGTCGGGGGGGCGCCTGGAAACACCATATATTTT. Its protein is CASSLSVGGAPGNTIYF.

This clone was seen a single time. The chain employs TRBV27 and TRBJ2-6; tentatively, D is TRBD1 (5 bases). V was pared by 4 bases and J by 3 bases, with 16 bases between. This CDR3 has 17 residues. Germline CDR1 is MNHEY and CDR2 is SMNVEV (reference sequence). The CDR3 protein is CASSSLTVRVGANVLTF. Written as DNA, the CDR3 is TGTGCCAGCAGTTCTCTGACAGTTAGGGTTGGGGCCAACGTCCTGACTTTC.

The gene calls are TRBV24-1 and TRBJ2-2; perhaps TRBD2 as D (6 bases). In germline, CDR1 is KGHDR, CDR2 SFDVKD. The V end was cut by 4 bases, the J end by 2 bases, with 13 bases between. This CDR3 has 16 amino acids. CDR3 residues: CATSDSGLSNTGELFF. The CDR3 DNA reads as TGTGCCACCAGTGACTCGGGACTTTCTAACACCGGGGAGCTGTTTTTT.

This clone was found once. The chain has TRBV19 and TRBJ1-6; maybe TRBD1 (6 bases). Germline values: CDR1 LNHDA, CDR2 SQIVND (reference sequence). V was clipped by 5 bases and J by 5 bases, with 10 bases between them. This CDR3 has 14 amino acids. The DNA for the CDR3 is TGTGCCAGTAGTGGGGGACAAGATAATTCACCCCTCCACTTT. Translating gives CASSGGQDNSPLHF.

This chain joins TRBV14 and TRBJ2-2; the D gene is possibly TRBD1 (5 bases). The CDR3 consists of 17 residues. Germline loops: CDR1 SGHDN, CDR2 FVKESK. The germline V and J ends were trimmed by 3 bases and 5 bases, with 19 bases remaining between them. CDR3: CASSQLRTYLGTGELFF. The DNA for the CDR3 is TGTGCCAGCAGCCAGCTTCGGACATATCTAGGGACCGGGGAGCTGTTTTTT.